A single sample is the source of the 27 T cell receptor beta chains below, sequenced in a study of lymphopenia after photon versus proton radiotherapy. Sequencing was performed with immunoSEQ multiplex PCR; in TCRdb, only in-frame clones are kept and a portion is missing. The sample consists of tens of thousands of clones, approximately 92% of them appearing once. Sequences were derived from peripheral blood, sampled from a patient treated with proton-based radiotherapy. The receptor set was obtained from a woman in her 70s with pancreatic cancer. Some clones in this sample may be carry-over from other donors' samples.

This chain links TRBV19 with TRBJ2-7; no definite D call. The germline V gene has CDR1 LNHDA and CDR2 SQIVND (reference sequence). The CDR3 sequence is 14 residues long. V gave up 2 bases and J gave up 4 bases, with 12 bases separating them. CDR3 nucleotides: TGTGCCAGTAGTATAAAGGATTCCCATTACGAGCAGTACTTC. This gives the protein CASSIKDSHYEQYF. Drawing the rest from reference TRBV19 and TRBJ2-7, the complete variable domain is DGGITQSPKYLFRKEGQNVTLSCEQNLNHDAMYWYRQDPGQGLRLIYYSQIVNDFQKGDIAEGYSVSREKKESFPLTVTSAQKNPTAFYLCASSIKDSHYEQYFGPGTRLTVT.

V usage is TRBV5-4 and J usage is TRBJ1-4; 7 bases align to TRBD1. From germline, CDR1 is SGHNT and CDR2 YYREEE (reference sequence). With V trimmed by 3 bases and J by 8 bases, 4 bases remained unmatched. This CDR3 has 13 amino acids. The CDR3 loop reads CASSSQGNEKLFF. CDR3 bases: TGTGCCAGCAGCTCACAGGGGAACGAAAAACTGTTTTTT.

The rearrangement links TRBV11-2 to TRBJ2-7, with D possibly being TRBD2 (5 bases). Germline V gives CDR1 SGHAT, CDR2 FQNNGV. This CDR3 spans 12 amino acids. Trimming removed 5 bases at V and 7 bases at J, with 12 bases between. The CDR3 loop is CASSLPSGEQYF. The CDR3 DNA is TGTGCCAGCAGCCTCCCGTCGGGGGAGCAGTACTTC.

A single count supports this clone. The chain combines TRBV18 with TRBJ2-1; TRBD2 matches at 9 bases. Germline CDR1 and CDR2: KGHSH and LQKENI. The J segment lost 0 bases and the V segment lost 4 bases, leaving 4 bases of the junction unmatched. This CDR3 comprises 16 residues. The CDR3: CASSRKLAGSYNEQFF. In DNA form, the CDR3 reads TGTGCCAGCTCACGCAAACTAGCGGGCTCCTACAATGAGCAGTTCTTC.

This chain joins TRBV5-1 and TRBJ2-1, with 9 positions matching TRBD2. V was pared by 0 bases and J by 8 bases, with 12 bases of the junction left unmatched. Germline V lookup: CDR1 SGHRS, CDR2 YFSETQ. This CDR3 comprises 17 residues. CDR3 amino acids: CASSLEGSAGGVDEQFF. As DNA, the CDR3 is TGCGCCAGCAGCTTGGAGGGGTCGGCGGGAGGGGTCGATGAGCAGTTCTTC.

This chain joins TRBV30 and TRBJ2-2; D is possibly TRBD1 or TRBD2 (5 bases each). Per the germline V gene, CDR1 is GTSNPN and CDR2 is SVGIG (reference sequence). The CDR3 is 17 residues long. V lost 0 bases to trimming and J lost 2 bases, with 16 bases between them. The CDR3 DNA sequence: TGTGCCTGGAGTGTAATTTCTTCGGGGCCAAACACCGGGGAGCTGTTTTTT. As protein: CAWSVISSGPNTGELFF.

This chain links TRBV7-8 with TRBJ2-7, with 9 bases lining up with TRBD2. CDR1 and CDR2 (germline): SGHVS, FQNEAQ. V shed 6 bases, J shed 5 bases, and the junction held 8 bases outside the gene matches. This CDR3 has 14 residues. The CDR3 nucleotides are TGTGCCAGCAGTCCTAGCGGGAAGTCCCACGAGCAGTACTTC. Translating gives CASSPSGKSHEQYF.

The chain joins TRBV7-8 to TRBJ2-7; TRBD2 might be the D (5 bases). V lost 1 base and J lost 2, with 15 bases in between. The CDR3 length is 16 residues. Germline CDR1 SGHVS, CDR2 FQNEAQ. The CDR3, as DNA: TGTGCCAGCAGCTTAGAGCGAGGGCGCGCGCCCTACGAGCAGTACTTC. It is translated as CASSLERGRAPYEQYF.

The chain is built from TRBV4-3 and TRBJ1-4; 9 bases line up with TRBD1. The trim removed 0 bases at V and 8 bases at J, leaving 7 bases unmatched. This CDR3 comprises 16 residues. CDR1 LGHNA and CDR2 YSLEER come from the germline V gene. The CDR3 loop is CASSQDVGTGPEKLFF. DNA for the CDR3: TGCGCCAGCAGCCAAGATGTAGGGACAGGGCCCGAAAAACTGTTTTTT.

This rearrangement joins TRBV5-5 to TRBJ2-7; 7 nucleotides align to TRBD1. Germline V CDR1 and CDR2: SGHKS, YYEKEE (reference sequence). J lost 4 bases, V lost 4 bases, and 5 bases had no gene match. The CDR3 spans 13 residues. CDR3 residues: CASSVTGDYEQYF. CDR3 in DNA: TGTGCCAGCAGCGTTACAGGGGATTACGAGCAGTACTTC.

The chain carries TRBV13 and TRBJ2-1; 8 bases fit TRBD2. The length of the CDR3 is 15 residues. Per the germline V gene, CDR1 is PRHDT and CDR2 is FYEKMQ (reference sequence). Trimming at V came to 2 bases and at J to 0 bases, leaving 0 bases not matched to a gene. CDR3 DNA sequence: TGTGCCAGCAGCTTAAGCGGGAGCTCCTACAATGAGCAGTTCTTC. Its translation is CASSLSGSSYNEQFF.

The CDR3 loop reads CASRDDSMNTEAFF. CDR3 in DNA: TGTGCCAGCAGGGACGACAGCATGAACACTGAAGCTTTCTTT. V is TRBV27 and J is TRBJ1-1, with D maybe TRBD1 (5 bases). The germline V and J ends were trimmed by 6 bases and 0 bases, with 11 bases remaining between them. The CDR3 is 14 residues long. The germline gives CDR1 MNHEY, CDR2 SMNVEV (reference sequence).

This clone is a singleton in its sample. J is TRBJ1-3 and V is TRBV30; D is perhaps TRBD1 (6 bases). CDR1 is GTSNPN and CDR2 is SVGIG in the germline V gene (reference sequence). Trimming removed 2 bases at V and 0 bases at J, with 11 bases between. The CDR3 sequence is 15 residues long. Here the CDR3 reads CAWSPTGFSGNTIYF. CDR3 DNA sequence: TGTGCCTGGAGTCCGACAGGCTTCTCTGGAAACACCATATATTTT.

The V call is TRBV4-1, the J call TRBJ2-7; the match to TRBD1 covers 10 bases. Per the germline V gene, CDR1 is MGHRA and CDR2 is YSYEKL. V dropped 4 bases and J dropped 3; count of bases not matched to a gene: 3. CDR3 length: 14 residues. The CDR3 coding sequence is TGCGCCAGCAGCCTCCGGGACAGGGGCTACGAGCAGTACTTC. It specifies CASSLRDRGYEQYF.

The V and J genes are TRBV6-5 and TRBJ1-4; the D is unclear. Trimming shortened V by 0 bases and J by 8 bases, and 13 bases separated the two germline ends. The germline gives CDR1 MNHEY, CDR2 SVGAGI. The CDR3 spans 15 residues. CDR3: CASSYSYTSGEKLFF. CDR3 sequence (DNA): TGTGCCAGCAGTTACTCCTATACGTCGGGCGAAAAACTGTTTTTT.

The chain joins TRBV9 to TRBJ2-7; 8 positions agree with TRBD2. CDR3 size: 15 residues. V dropped 0 bases and J dropped 2; count of bases not matched to a gene: 4. The V gene's germline CDR1 is SGDLS and CDR2 YYNGEE. CDR3 residues: CASSVGLAGAYEQYF. The CDR3 nucleotides read TGTGCCAGCAGCGTAGGGCTAGCGGGCGCCTACGAGCAGTACTTC.

The chain couples TRBV9 to TRBJ2-3; D possibly corresponds to TRBD1 (5 bases). Trimming took 7 bases from V and 1 from J, leaving 16 bases between them. Germline values: CDR1 SGDLS, CDR2 YYNGEE. This CDR3 spans 15 amino acids. In DNA form, the CDR3 reads TGTGCCAGCTCCCCGACAGTCGGCGGCACAGATACGCAGTATTTT. This sequence encodes CASSPTVGGTDTQYF.

The rearrangement uses TRBV6-6 and TRBJ1-3; 11 bases agree with TRBD1. CDR1 is MNHNY, CDR2 SVGAGI, per germline (reference sequence). This CDR3 is 15 amino acids long. The V and J ends lost 8 bases and 4 bases, in that order; junction bases with no gene match: 7. In nucleotides, the CDR3 is TGTGCCAGCGGCGGACAGGGGGCTGGGGGAAACACCATATATTTT. It translates to CASGGQGAGGNTIYF.

This chain links TRBV6-5 with TRBJ1-1; a possible D gene is TRBD1 (5 bases). The V gene lost 3 bases and the J gene lost 1 base, with 6 bases spanning the gap. The CDR3 spans 13 residues. In germline, CDR1 is MNHEY, CDR2 SVGAGI. The CDR3 region has the DNA TGTGCCAGCAGTTATGGGGGGAACACTGAAGCTTTCTTT. It yields the protein CASSYGGNTEAFF.

This chain uses TRBV30 with TRBJ1-1; the match to TRBD1 covers 7 bases. Germline values: CDR1 GTSNPN, CDR2 SVGIG (reference sequence). Trimming at V came to 3 bases and at J to 0 bases, leaving 7 bases not matched to a gene. This CDR3 region has 15 residues. CDR3 protein: CAWSPGTDMNTEAFF. CDR3 in DNA: TGTGCCTGGAGCCCCGGGACAGACATGAACACTGAAGCTTTCTTT.

As to this clone: The sample holds other DNA sequences that translate to the same CDR3. The rearrangement links TRBV30 to TRBJ1-3, with D unclear. The CDR3 has 12 residues. V was cut by 6 bases and J by 0 bases, with 6 bases left in between. Germline lookup yields CDR1 GTSNPN and CDR2 SVGIG (reference sequence). The CDR3 here is CACQLSGNTIYF. CDR3 sequence (DNA): TGTGCCTGTCAACTCTCTGGAAACACCATATATTTT.

This rearrangement joins TRBV7-9 to TRBJ1-1; unclear D gene. CDR1 and CDR2 from the germline V gene are SEHNR and FQNEAQ (reference sequence). The CDR3 length is 15 residues. The V and J ends lost 1 base and 0 bases respectively, with 9 bases between them. The CDR3 loop is CASSLGSGMNTEAFF. CDR3 DNA sequence: TGTGCCAGCAGCTTAGGATCTGGGATGAACACTGAAGCTTTCTTT.

This chain joins TRBV5-1 and TRBJ2-7; tentatively, D is TRBD1 (5 bases). The CDR3 has 14 residues. CDR1 and CDR2 (germline): SGHRS, YFSETQ. Trimming removed 4 bases at V and 0 bases at J, with 11 bases between. CDR3 sequence reads: CASSDFRASYEQYF. The CDR3, as DNA: TGCGCCAGCAGCGATTTCAGGGCCTCCTACGAGCAGTACTTC.

This clone was picked up one time. This chain uses TRBV4-1 with TRBJ1-4; 9 nucleotides line up with TRBD1. The CDR3 is 16 residues long. Germline V CDR1 and CDR2: MGHRA, YSYEKL. Trimming removed 7 bases from V and 0 bases from J; junction bases left unmatched: 6. The CDR3 loop reads CASKDRGLATNEKLFF. CDR3 nucleotides: TGCGCCAGCAAGGACAGGGGCCTCGCAACTAATGAAAAACTGTTTTTT.

This chain uses TRBV28 with TRBJ1-2; 10 positions match TRBD1. The CDR3 spans 12 residues. Trimming took 8 bases from V and 4 from J; bases not matched to a gene: 1. CDR1 is MDHEN and CDR2 is SYDVKM in the germline V gene. CDR3 loop: CASGDRGYGYTF. CDR3 coding DNA: TGTGCCAGCGGGGACAGGGGCTATGGCTACACCTTC.

The chain employs TRBV27 and TRBJ2-1; D is possibly TRBD2 (7 bases). This CDR3 comprises 15 residues. From germline, CDR1 is MNHEY and CDR2 SMNVEV (reference sequence). V shed 6 bases and J shed 6 bases, with 18 bases lying between them. The CDR3 bases are TGTGCCAGCAGGCCAGAAGGCCGGGGGGCCAATGAGCAGTTCTTC. This gives the protein CASRPEGRGANEQFF.

V and J are TRBV21-1 and TRBJ2-6; the table calls TRBD2, which could not be checked here. TRBV21-1 is a documented pseudogene. This CDR3 comprises 20 residues. The CDR3 region has the DNA TGTGCCAGCAGCAACTTCTTTGGGACTAGCGGGAGCTACGGGGCCAACGTCCTGACTTTC. It encodes CASSNFFGTSGSYGANVLTF.